These 31 T cell receptor beta chains were all obtained from the same sample, sequenced in a study of regulatory T cells in long-lasting Graves disease. Indicated time point: newly diagnosed GD, antithyroid drugs for less than 3 months. PBMC RNA was the source of the TCR library. Arm-PCR with iRepertoire HTBI primers amplified the CDR3 regions for these TCR beta libraries. TCRdb analysed the multiplex PCR reads with MiXCR anew, one entry per CDR3 protein. The sample yields fewer than 450,000 distinct CDR3 sequences, 15% seen once. Another study also made use of these data, one on T cells in Graves' hyperthyroidism and ophthalmopathy.

Source: peripheral blood mononuclear cells (PBMCs), taken at new diagnosis, from a patient treated with antithyroid drugs. Every receptor here comes from a woman in her thirties or forties with Graves disease.

Details on this clonotype: This likely comes from a read error, as the CDR3 has no conserved phenylalanine or tryptophan at its end. The chain employs TRBV15 and TRBJ2-7; D unclear. This CDR3 is 16 amino acids long. The germline V gene has CDR1 LNHNV and CDR2 YYDKDF (reference sequence). V was cut by 1 base and J by 1 base, with 14 bases left in between. CDR3 sequence reads: CATSRGHLSDSYEQYL. DNA for the CDR3: TGTGCCACCAGCAGAGGACACTTATCCGATTCCTACGAGCAGTACCTC.

The CDR3 DNA reads as TGTGCCAGCAGTTACTCGACAGGGCCGGGCAATGAGCAGTTCTTC. This gives the protein CASSYSTGPGNEQFF. This chain links TRBV6-2 or TRBV6-3 with TRBJ2-1; TRBD1 aligns across 7 bases. CDR3 size: 15 residues. V lost 0 bases and J lost 6; bases outside the gene matches: 5. Germline loops: CDR1 MNHEY, CDR2 SVGEGT.

This clonotype was seen repeatedly, ten times or more. CDR3 sequence (DNA): TGTGCCAGCAGCGTAGGCAGGGTCACAGATACGCAGTATTTT. It codes for CASSVGRVTDTQYF. The chain has TRBV9 and TRBJ2-3, with D maybe TRBD1 (5 bases). CDR1 SGDLS and CDR2 YYNGEE come from the germline V gene. This CDR3 region has 14 residues. V was trimmed by 0 bases and J by 2 bases, leaving 7 bases between them.

V usage is TRBV9 and J usage is TRBJ1-1, with no clear D. This CDR3 region has 13 residues. The V gene's germline CDR1 is SGDLS and CDR2 YYNGEE. V lost 0 bases, J lost 7 bases, and 10 bases lay in between. CDR3 sequence reads: CASSVGGGIEAFF. The CDR3 DNA follows: TGTGCCAGCAGCGTAGGGGGAGGTATTGAAGCTTTCTTT.

This chain links TRBV12-5 with TRBJ1-5; D unresolved. Trimming stripped 1 base from V and 2 bases from J, with 9 bases between. The germline CDR1 and CDR2 sequences are LGHNT and FRNRAP. The CDR3 length is 15 residues. CDR3 bases: TGTGCTAGTGGTTTGGGGTCTGTGGGCAATCAGCCCCAGCATTTT. It yields the protein CASGLGSVGNQPQHF. The complete variable domain, with remaining parts taken from reference TRBV12-5 and TRBJ1-5, reads DARVTQTPRHKVTEMGQEVTMRCQPILGHNTVFWYRQTMMQGLELLAYFRNRAPLDDSGMPKDRFSAEMPDATLATLKIQPSEPRDSAVYFCASGLGSVGNQPQHFGDGTRLSIL.

There are many counts of this clonotype. The chain is built from TRBV18 and TRBJ2-7; D might be TRBD1 (6 bases). This CDR3 contains 14 residues. CDR1 is KGHSH, CDR2 LQKENI, per germline. V shed 5 bases and J shed 1 base, with 12 bases lying between them. The CDR3 loop reads CASSGGHRSYEQYF. Here the CDR3 DNA reads TGTGCCAGCTCAGGGGGACACCGTTCCTACGAGCAGTACTTC.

This clonotype was observed many times. The genes are TRBV28 and TRBJ2-3; D is uncertain. Per the germline V gene, CDR1 is MDHEN and CDR2 is SYDVKM. V gave up 5 bases and J gave up 4 bases, with 10 bases separating them. The CDR3 covers 13 residues. CDR3 residues: CASSPPPADTQYF. CDR3 bases: TGTGCCAGCAGTCCGCCTCCTGCAGATACGCAGTATTTT.

Details on this clonotype: A far bigger clonotype differs at one base, so this is likely a read error. This chain connects TRBV2 to TRBJ2-2; perhaps D is TRBD1 or TRBD2 (5 bases each). The V gene's germline CDR1 is SNHLY and CDR2 FYNNEI. CDR3 length equals 18 residues. The CDR3 DNA reads as TGTGCCGGCAGTTTCGGGGCCGTAGGGTCCTGGAACACCGGGGAGCTGTTTTTT. The encoded protein is CAGSFGAVGSWNTGELFF.

In this sample, this clonotype turned up many times. The V gene is TRBV7-8, the J gene TRBJ1-5; D is ambiguous. Germline V lookup: CDR1 SGHVS, CDR2 FQNEAQ. V shed 5 bases and J shed 4 bases, with 24 bases lying between them. The CDR3 runs 18 residues. Here the CDR3 DNA reads TGTGCCAGCAGCAAGACCTTCTTACCCGGGAGGTGGAATCAGCCCCAGCATTTT. Encoded protein: CASSKTFLPGRWNQPQHF.

The table lists this clonotype with many counts. The chain carries TRBV7-9 and TRBJ1-2, with D possibly TRBD1 on 5 matching bases. The CDR3 extends over 13 amino acids. Trimming removed 5 bases from V and 4 bases from J, with 11 bases in between. Germline CDR1 reads SEHNR; CDR2 reads FQNEAQ (reference sequence). The CDR3 spells CASSAQGSYGYTF. Written as DNA, the CDR3 is TGTGCCAGCAGCGCCCAGGGCTCCTATGGCTACACCTTC.

This clonotype was seen many times. The chain is built from TRBV14 and TRBJ2-3, with 12 positions matching TRBD2. Germline-derived CDR1 and CDR2 are SGHDN and FVKESK. V trimming: 1 base; J trimming: 1 base; junction bases outside the gene matches: 3. The CDR3 has 17 residues. The CDR3 DNA follows: TGTGCCAGCAGCCAAGCGGGACTAGCGGGCCGCACAGATACGCAGTATTTT. Protein sequence: CASSQAGLAGRTDTQYF. The full variable domain, rest sourced from reference TRBV14 and TRBJ2-3, is EAGVTQFPSHSVIEKGQTVTLRCDPISGHDNLYWYRRVMGKEIKFLLHFVKESKQDESGMPNNRFLAERTGGTYSTLKVQPAELEDSGVYFCASSQAGLAGRTDTQYFGPGTRLTVL.

This clonotype was picked up many times. This chain joins TRBV20-1 and TRBJ2-3, with 9 bases identical to TRBD1. V lost 3 bases and J lost 3; bases outside the gene matches: 7. The CDR3 has 15 residues. CDR1 and CDR2 from the germline V gene are DFQATT and SNEGSKA (reference sequence). In DNA, the CDR3 is TGCAGTGCTAGGGGACAGGGAGGGGGGACAGATACGCAGTATTTT. Its protein is CSARGQGGGTDTQYF.

This clonotype was seen repeatedly, ten times or more. CDR3 in DNA: TGTGCCAGCAGTCAGGACAGGGTCAATGAGCAGTTCTTC. Translation: CASSQDRVNEQFF. This rearrangement joins TRBV12-3 or TRBV12-4 to TRBJ2-1, with 8 bases that match TRBD1. The CDR3 totals 13 residues. The V gene end was trimmed by 5 bases and the J gene end by 6 bases; junction bases not matched to a gene: 3.

CDR3 coding DNA: TGTGCCAGCAGTGGATCGACGGATGGCTACACCTTC. Protein: CASSGSTDGYTF. This chain uses TRBV2 with TRBJ1-2; D gene uncertain. Germline lookup yields CDR1 SNHLY and CDR2 FYNNEI. The CDR3 has 12 amino acids. V was pared by 4 bases and J by 6 bases, with 9 bases between. The full variable domain, with the rest looked up from reference TRBV2 and TRBJ1-2, is EPEVTQTPSHQVTQMGQEVILRCVPISNHLYFYWYRQILGQKVEFLVSFYNNEISEKSEIFDDQFSVERPDGSNFTLKIRSTKLEDSAMYFCASSGSTDGYTFGSGTRLTVV.

This clonotype was seen just once. One base away lies a much larger clone, so this may be a sequencing read error. The chain uses TRBV12-3 or TRBV12-4 and TRBJ2-1; 7 bases are shared with TRBD1. The CDR3 covers 14 residues. The V gene end was trimmed by 5 bases and the J gene end by 10 bases; junction bases not matched to a gene: 11. CDR3 nucleotide sequence: TGTGCCAGCAGTCCGGACAGGAATCCCTACGAGCAGTTCTTC. It encodes CASSPDRNPYEQFF.

With regard to this clonotype: A far larger clone is just one base off, so this is likely a read error. The gene calls are TRBV12-3 or TRBV12-4 and TRBJ2-1; 12 bases map to TRBD1. Unmatched junction bases numbered 9, after V lost 5 bases and J lost 10 bases. CDR3 length: 15 amino acids. In DNA, the CDR3 is TGTGCCAGCAGTAGAGGGACAGGGGGCATCTACGAGCAGTTCTTC. It specifies CASSRGTGGIYEQFF.

This rearrangement joins TRBV7-3 to TRBJ1-1; D is possibly TRBD1 (5 bases). The CDR3 is made up of 15 amino acids. Between the trimmed V and J ends, which lost 5 bases and 1 base, there was a span of 14 bases. Germline V CDR1 and CDR2: SGHTA, FQGTGA. The CDR3 sequence is CASSPRGRPNTEAFF. Here the CDR3 DNA reads TGTGCCAGCAGCCCAAGGGGACGACCGAACACTGAAGCTTTCTTT.

About this clonotype: Since a much larger clone is just one base distant, this may be a read error. The chain is built from TRBV3-1 and TRBJ2-5; the D is unclear. CDR3 length equals 13 residues. V lost 2 bases and J 2 bases, leaving 6 bases between the germline ends. Germline V gene sequence: CDR1 LGHDT, CDR2 YNNKEL (reference sequence). CDR3 residues: CASSQFVQETQYF. In nucleotides, the CDR3 is TGTGCCAGCAGCCAATTTGTACAAGAGACCCAGTACTTC.

This clonotype was detected a few times. V gene TRBV27 combines with J gene TRBJ2-2, with D possibly matching TRBD2 (6 bases). V gave up 2 bases and J gave up 1 base, with 17 bases separating them. Germline V gene data show CDR1 as MNHEY and CDR2 as SMNVEV (reference sequence). This CDR3 has 18 residues. CDR3 in DNA: TGTGCCAGCAGTTTAATCCGGGGGTCCGGCGGGAACACCGGGGAGCTGTTTTTT. It encodes CASSLIRGSGGNTGELFF.

A note on this clonotype: A clone one base away is much larger, so this may be a read error. The rearrangement joins TRBV27 to TRBJ1-5; 8 bases fit TRBD1. V dropped 2 bases and J dropped 5; count of bases not matched to a gene: 5. Germline lookup yields CDR1 MNHEY and CDR2 SMNVEV (reference sequence). The CDR3 extends over 15 amino acids. This chain's CDR3 is CASSLDAGGDQPQHF. As DNA, the CDR3 is TGTGCCAGCAGTTTAGATGCAGGGGGCGATCAGCCCCAGCATTTT.

At least ten counts were recorded for this clonotype. The CDR3 DNA is TGCAGCGTTGGGGCATCCTACAATGAGCAGTTCTTC. It encodes CSVGASYNEQFF. The chain carries TRBV29-1 and TRBJ2-1; D ambiguous. CDR1 SQVTM and CDR2 ANQGSEA come from the germline V gene. The V gene lost 4 bases and the J gene lost 1 base, with 5 bases spanning the gap. The CDR3 length is 12 residues.

The J gene is TRBJ1-6, the V gene TRBV2; D not resolved. CDR1 and CDR2 from the germline V gene are SNHLY and FYNNEI. CDR3 length equals 11 residues. Trimming shortened V by 3 bases and J by 9 bases, and 3 bases separated the two germline ends. In nucleotides, the CDR3 is TGTGCCAGCAGTGATATTTCACCCCTCCACTTT. Residues: CASSDISPLHF.

This clonotype was detected ten times or more. The genes are TRBV12-3 or TRBV12-4 and TRBJ2-5, with 13 bases fitting TRBD2. This CDR3 comprises 15 residues. Losses at the gene ends were 5 bases for V and 5 bases for J; bases not matched to a gene: 5. CDR3 sequence (DNA): TGTGCCAGCAGTACACGGACTAGCGGGAGTGAGACCCAGTACTTC. This codes for CASSTRTSGSETQYF.

The rearrangement joins TRBV29-1 to TRBJ1-1; D ambiguous. The CDR3 length is 12 residues. The germline V gene encodes CDR1 SQVTM and CDR2 ANQGSEA. Between the trimmed V and J ends, which lost 7 bases and 2 bases, there was a span of 11 bases. The CDR3 DNA is TGCAGCGCCGTCGACATTAACACTGAAGCTTTCTTT. This translates into CSAVDINTEAFF.

This clonotype was recorded many times. The rearrangement uses TRBV7-9 and TRBJ2-1; weak D call: TRBD2 (6 bases). From germline, CDR1 is SEHNR and CDR2 FQNEAQ (reference sequence). This CDR3 is 14 amino acids long. Trimming removed 1 base from V and 9 bases from J, with 13 bases in between. The CDR3 loop reads CASSLERRDGEQFF. Written as DNA, the CDR3 is TGTGCCAGCAGCTTAGAGAGGCGGGATGGTGAGCAGTTCTTC.

The chain employs TRBV5-1 and TRBJ2-7, with 7 positions matching TRBD1. From germline, CDR1 is SGHRS and CDR2 YFSETQ. The CDR3 sequence is 14 residues long. J was trimmed by 2 bases and V by 0 bases; bases with no gene match: 2. The CDR3 spells CASSLEQGPYEQYF. In nucleotides, the CDR3 is TGCGCCAGCAGCTTGGAACAGGGGCCCTACGAGCAGTACTTC.

This clonotype has more than one count but fewer than ten. This chain joins TRBV20-1 and TRBJ1-5; D gene ambiguous. This CDR3 contains 17 residues. V lost 1 base and J lost 0, with 16 bases in between. Germline values: CDR1 DFQATT, CDR2 SNEGSKA (reference sequence). The CDR3: CSARVFPGSYSNQPQHF. Here the CDR3 DNA reads TGCAGTGCTAGAGTTTTTCCCGGGAGTTATAGCAATCAGCCCCAGCATTTT.

This clonotype has at least ten counts. The V call is TRBV11-3, the J call TRBJ2-7, with D possibly TRBD2 on 6 matching bases. The CDR3 spans 16 residues. Germline CDR1 is SGHNT and CDR2 is YENEEA. The ends were cut back, 0 bases at V and 2 bases at J, with 14 bases in the middle. In DNA, the CDR3 is TGTGCCAGCAGCTTAGATCTAGCGCGAGGGGCCTACGAGCAGTACTTC. As protein: CASSLDLARGAYEQYF.

Ten or more counts support this clonotype. The V call is TRBV30, the J call TRBJ2-7; the D gene is possibly TRBD2 (5 bases). Germline-derived CDR1 and CDR2 are GTSNPN and SVGIG (reference sequence). Trimming removed 0 bases at V and 3 bases at J, with 9 bases between. The CDR3 consists of 13 residues. The DNA of the CDR3 is TGTGCCTGGAGTGTAGCGGAAGACTACGAGCAGTACTTC. Protein sequence: CAWSVAEDYEQYF.

This clonotype was found many times. Written as DNA, the CDR3 is TGTGCCAGCTCCCCCCAGGGGGGGACAACTAATGAAAAACTGTTTTTT. Its translation: CASSPQGGTTNEKLFF. The V gene is TRBV18, the J gene TRBJ1-4; 7 bases are a match to TRBD1. Germline CDR1 reads KGHSH; CDR2 reads LQKENI. The V segment lost 6 bases and the J segment 0 bases; nucleotides outside the gene matches: 7. This CDR3 contains 16 residues.

There are many counts of this clonotype. The rearrangement joins TRBV24-1 to TRBJ2-7; D tentatively fits TRBD1 or TRBD2 (5 bases each). The CDR3 has 15 amino acids. The germline gives CDR1 KGHDR, CDR2 SFDVKD. V lost 8 bases and J 4 bases, leaving 20 bases between the germline ends. The DNA of the CDR3 is TGTGCCACCACCCCGCCACAGCGGAAGGGGTACGAGCAGTACTTC. This sequence encodes CATTPPQRKGYEQYF.